The clone carrying this T cell receptor (beta chain) showed up many times. Its specificity is not known. The sample's time point: newly diagnosed GD, antithyroid drugs for less than 3 months. From PBMCs, RNA was extracted and then used to make the TCR library. This specimen comes from a study of regulatory T cells in long-lasting Graves disease. Germline V gene sequence: CDR1 LGHDT, CDR2 YNNKEL (reference sequence). V was shortened by 4 bases and J by 10 bases, with 20 bases between the two germline ends. The CDR3 sequence is 15 residues long. Study results and caveats: Persistent patients shared 2,700 or so public clonotypes among themselves. Newly diagnosed patients shared fewer, at roughly 900.

To make TCR beta libraries, researchers used iRepertoire HTBI primers and Arm-PCR of CDR3 regions. TCRdb reprocessed the multiplex PCR reads with MiXCR, giving one entry per CDR3 protein. Here the sample spans some 250,000 distinct CDR3 sequences, 15% to 20% being singletons. The sample also formed part of further work on T cells in Graves' hyperthyroidism and ophthalmopathy. Per that study: If no ophthalmopathy progression occurred within 18 months, Graves' hyperthyroidism was stable. Patients aged 18 to 65 with hyperthyroidism were newly diagnosed, with duration under 2 months. An initial round of RT-PCR targeting the TCR CDR3 relied on the HTBI primer set.

The TCR sequence derives from a woman in her thirties with Graves disease. The material was peripheral blood mononuclear cells (PBMCs), obtained at new diagnosis, from a patient treated with antithyroid drugs. This chain connects TRBV3-1 to TRBJ2-4; tentatively, D is TRBD1 (6 bases). CDR3 in amino acids: CASSPKGVQGLIQYF. CDR3 in DNA: TGTGCCAGCAGCCCCAAGGGGGTACAGGGTCTTATTCAGTACTTC.